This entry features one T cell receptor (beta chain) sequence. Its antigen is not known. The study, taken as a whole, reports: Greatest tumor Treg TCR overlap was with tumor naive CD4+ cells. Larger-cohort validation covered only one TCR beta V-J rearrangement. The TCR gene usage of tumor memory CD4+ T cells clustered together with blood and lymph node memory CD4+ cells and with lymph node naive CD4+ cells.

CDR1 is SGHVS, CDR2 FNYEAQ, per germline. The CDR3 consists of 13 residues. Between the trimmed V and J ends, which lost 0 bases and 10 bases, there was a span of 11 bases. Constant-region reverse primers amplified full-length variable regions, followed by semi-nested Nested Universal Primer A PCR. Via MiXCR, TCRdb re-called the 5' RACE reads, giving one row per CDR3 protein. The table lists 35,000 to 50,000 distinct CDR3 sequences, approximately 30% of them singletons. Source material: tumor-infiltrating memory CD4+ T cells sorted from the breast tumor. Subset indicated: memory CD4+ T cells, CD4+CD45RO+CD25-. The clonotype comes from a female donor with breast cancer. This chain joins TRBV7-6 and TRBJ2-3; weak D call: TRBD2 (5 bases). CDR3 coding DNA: TGTGCCAGCAGCTTAGCGCCCGGGAAGGCGCAGTATTTT. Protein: CASSLAPGKAQYF.